The T cell receptor beta chain described here comes from a study of blood T cell repertoires in COVID-19. As for the study in general: From the United States, Italy and Spain came samples of acute and convalescent COVID-19. PBMCs, B-cell-depleted T cells, or T cells were the source of the cDNA or gDNA that made up the material.

As originally analysed: It was from reference gene primer amplification that nucleated cell counts were estimated. TCRdb's table, derived via immunoSEQ multiplex PCR, lists solely in-frame clones and lacks some. The DNA was the basis for D and trimming; V, J and clone size are from that table. The sample lists 97,000 or so clones, around four fifths occurring once. Trimming cost V 2 bases and J 5 bases; bases outside gene matches: 9. The CDR3 is 16 amino acids. This chain joins TRBV23-1 and TRBJ1-5; TRBD1 aligns across 7 bases. TRBV23-1 is known as an ORF, though its function is uncertain. Sequencing used peripheral blood. The source of this sequence is a man in his 70s with acute or convalescent COVID-19. The CDR3 region has the DNA TGCGCCAGCAGTCAAATCGGGACAGCCTGGGATCAGCCCCAGCATTTT. Translation: CASSQIGTAWDQPQHF.